A selection of T cell receptor beta chains follows, all from one sample in a study of cytomegalovirus exposure and HLA in healthy donors. Repertoires were generated with immunoSEQ multiplex PCR, while TCRdb's copy carries only in-frame clones and drops some. In the table there are roughly 120,000 clones, about 72% of which are singletons. Sequencing used PBMCs. These receptors came from a man younger than 45 in good health and CMV-seropositive. Both conserved end residues are part of each CDR3. Fields, in order: V gene, clone size, D gene, J gene, CDR3 protein, CDR3 DNA. D genes are given only for firm matches. Clone size is not always given. Where it is, it says once, few, many or a class for expanded clones.

v_gene: TRBV10-2; abundance: .; d_gene: TRBD2; j_gene: TRBJ2-2; CDR3aa: CASRTSGSAGELFF; CDR3nt: TGCGCCAGCAGGACTAGCGGGAGCGCCGGGGAGCTGTTTTTT
v_gene: TRBV11-2; abundance: .; d_gene: .; j_gene: TRBJ2-3; CDR3aa: CASSLAPAGTDTQYF; CDR3nt: TGTGCCAGCAGCTTAGCCCCAGCGGGCACAGATACGCAGTATTTT
v_gene: TRBV15; abundance: .; d_gene: TRBD2; j_gene: TRBJ2-3; CDR3aa: CATSRDVLAGGGDTQYF; CDR3nt: TGTGCCACCAGCAGAGATGTACTAGCGGGAGGGGGGGATACGCAGTATTTT
v_gene: TRBV7-3; abundance: few; d_gene: .; j_gene: TRBJ1-3; CDR3aa: CASSFAGPPGSGNTIYF; CDR3nt: TGTGCCAGCAGCTTTGCGGGACCGCCAGGCTCTGGAAACACCATATATTTT
v_gene: TRBV5-1; abundance: .; d_gene: TRBD1; j_gene: TRBJ2-3; CDR3aa: CASTRQGTDTQYF; CDR3nt: TGCGCCAGCACCCGACAGGGAACAGATACGCAGTATTTT
v_gene: TRBV18; abundance: .; d_gene: TRBD1; j_gene: TRBJ1-2; CDR3aa: CASSHLRGQGVNGYTF; CDR3nt: TGTGCCAGCTCACACCTCCGGGGACAGGGGGTTAATGGCTACACCTTC
v_gene: TRBV5-1; abundance: few; d_gene: .; j_gene: TRBJ2-7; CDR3aa: CASMEGNTYEQYF; CDR3nt: TGCGCCAGCATGGAGGGAAACACCTACGAGCAGTACTTC
v_gene: TRBV5-1; abundance: few; d_gene: TRBD1; j_gene: TRBJ2-2; CDR3aa: CASAGGWDTGELFF; CDR3nt: TGCGCCAGCGCAGGGGGCTGGGACACCGGGGAGCTGTTTTTT
v_gene: TRBV6-5; abundance: .; d_gene: .; j_gene: TRBJ1-2; CDR3aa: CASSYGAEGDGYTF; CDR3nt: TGTGCCAGCAGTTACGGCGCCGAAGGGGATGGCTACACCTTC
v_gene: TRBV6-5; abundance: few; d_gene: .; j_gene: TRBJ1-5; CDR3aa: CASRPTGYSNQPQHF; CDR3nt: TGTGCCAGCAGGCCCACAGGGTATAGCAATCAGCCCCAGCATTTT
v_gene: TRBV4-3; abundance: .; d_gene: TRBD2; j_gene: TRBJ2-1; CDR3aa: CASSQEAGEAYNEQFF; CDR3nt: TGCGCCAGCAGCCAAGAAGCGGGAGAAGCCTACAATGAGCAGTTCTTC
v_gene: TRBV21-1; abundance: .; d_gene: .; j_gene: TRBJ2-2; CDR3aa: CASTCPTTWGTLETDTGELFF; CDR3nt: TGTGCCAGCACCTGTCCCACCACATGGGGGACATTAGAAACGGACACCGGGGAGCTGTTTTTT
v_gene: TRBV7-2; abundance: .; d_gene: TRBD1; j_gene: TRBJ2-5; CDR3aa: CASEAATGVGETQYF; CDR3nt: TGTGCCAGCGAAGCGGCGACAGGGGTTGGGGAGACCCAGTACTTC
v_gene: TRBV7-7; abundance: .; d_gene: TRBD2; j_gene: TRBJ2-5; CDR3aa: CASSSGLAGGYGETQYF; CDR3nt: TGTGCTAGCAGCTCTGGACTAGCGGGAGGGTATGGAGAGACCCAGTACTTC
v_gene: TRBV5-4; abundance: .; d_gene: .; j_gene: TRBJ1-2; CDR3aa: CASSLDQGLRYGYTF; CDR3nt: TGTGCCAGCAGCTTGGATCAGGGGCTCCGATATGGCTACACCTTC
v_gene: TRBV2; abundance: .; d_gene: .; j_gene: TRBJ2-7; CDR3aa: CASSDSRGGPGEQYF; CDR3nt: TGTGCCAGCAGTGATTCTCGCGGCGGGCCGGGCGAGCAGTACTTC
v_gene: TRBV5-6; abundance: few; d_gene: .; j_gene: TRBJ2-5; CDR3aa: CASSLEHSYQETQYF; CDR3nt: TGTGCCAGCAGCTTGGAGCACTCGTACCAAGAGACCCAGTACTTC
v_gene: TRBV10-3; abundance: .; d_gene: TRBD1; j_gene: TRBJ1-1; CDR3aa: CAISRDSQNTEAFF; CDR3nt: TGTGCCATCAGTAGGGACAGCCAAAACACTGAAGCTTTCTTT
v_gene: TRBV15; abundance: .; d_gene: .; j_gene: TRBJ2-5; CDR3aa: CATSRDLDRQETQYF; CDR3nt: TGTGCCACCAGCAGAGATCTCGACAGACAAGAGACCCAGTACTTC
v_gene: TRBV7-8; abundance: .; d_gene: TRBD1; j_gene: TRBJ1-5; CDR3aa: CASSQDRDITPQHF; CDR3nt: TGTGCCAGCAGCCAAGACAGGGATATCACGCCCCAGCATTTT
v_gene: TRBV18; abundance: .; d_gene: TRBD1; j_gene: TRBJ2-7; CDR3aa: CASSPITGEFYEQYF; CDR3nt: TGTGCCAGCTCTCCTATTACAGGGGAATTCTACGAGCAGTACTTC
v_gene: TRBV9; abundance: .; d_gene: TRBD2; j_gene: TRBJ2-2; CDR3aa: CASSVEWEGHRELFF; CDR3nt: TGTGCCAGCAGCGTAGAGTGGGAGGGCCACCGGGAGCTGTTTTTT
v_gene: TRBV11-3; abundance: once; d_gene: .; j_gene: TRBJ1-1; CDR3aa: CASSLQGINTEAFF; CDR3nt: TGTGCCAGCAGCTTACAGGGCATCAACACTGAAGCTTTCTTT
v_gene: TRBV19; abundance: .; d_gene: .; j_gene: TRBJ2-2; CDR3aa: CASSIWDSGLVRELFF; CDR3nt: TGTGCCAGTAGTATTTGGGACTCGGGTTTGGTGAGGGAGCTGTTTTTT
v_gene: TRBV28; abundance: .; d_gene: .; j_gene: TRBJ2-1; CDR3aa: CASSGSGTSLDEQFF; CDR3nt: TGTGCCAGCAGTGGCTCCGGGACAAGCCTTGATGAGCAGTTCTTC
v_gene: TRBV9; abundance: few; d_gene: .; j_gene: TRBJ1-1; CDR3aa: CASSARIGRAFF; CDR3nt: TGTGCCAGCAGCGCGCGGATTGGTCGGGCTTTCTTT
v_gene: TRBV29-1; abundance: .; d_gene: TRBD1; j_gene: TRBJ2-1; CDR3aa: CSAGQDRDYNEQFF; CDR3nt: TGCAGCGCCGGGCAGGACAGGGACTACAATGAGCAGTTCTTC
v_gene: TRBV6-4; abundance: few; d_gene: TRBD2; j_gene: TRBJ2-1; CDR3aa: CASRTSGGDEQFF; CDR3nt: TGTGCCAGCAGAACTAGCGGGGGGGATGAGCAGTTCTTC
v_gene: TRBV4-2; abundance: few; d_gene: TRBD1; j_gene: TRBJ2-1; CDR3aa: CASSPGTGSINEQFF; CDR3nt: TGTGCCAGCAGCCCCGGGACAGGTTCTATCAATGAGCAGTTCTTC
v_gene: TRBV5-4; abundance: .; d_gene: .; j_gene: TRBJ1-2; CDR3aa: CASSLARAGSFYGYTF; CDR3nt: TGTGCCAGCAGCTTGGCTCGGGCAGGGTCGTTCTATGGCTACACCTTC
v_gene: TRBV6-5; abundance: .; d_gene: TRBD2; j_gene: TRBJ2-7; CDR3aa: CASSSLWGLAGDGQYF; CDR3nt: TGTGCCAGCAGTTCCCTTTGGGGACTAGCGGGAGATGGGCAGTACTTC
v_gene: TRBV7-2; abundance: .; d_gene: .; j_gene: TRBJ2-3; CDR3aa: CASSLMASGGADTQYF; CDR3nt: TGTGCCAGCAGCTTAATGGCCAGCGGTGGGGCAGATACGCAGTATTTT
v_gene: TRBV19; abundance: few; d_gene: .; j_gene: TRBJ1-4; CDR3aa: CASRSVNEKLFF; CDR3nt: TGTGCCAGTAGGAGTGTAAATGAAAAACTGTTTTTT